The 7 T cell receptor beta chains in this list originate from one sample, sequenced in a study of shared clonotypes between healthy human individuals. The repertoire was sequenced with immunoSEQ multiplex PCR; TCRdb's copy has only in-frame clones and lacks some. The sample yields some 2,100,000 clones, 93% seen once. Terminally differentiated effector memory CD45RA+ cells were excluded from the naive CD8 cells, which were CD45RO-negative and positively selected for CCR7. The source material was naive CD8+ T cells from PBMCs. The receptor set was obtained from a man aged 18 to 35 in good health. Some clones in this sample may be carry-over from other donors' samples.

The genes are TRBV29-1 and TRBJ2-7; D possibly corresponds to TRBD1 (6 bases). This CDR3 region has 15 residues. Germline V CDR1 and CDR2: SQVTM, ANQGSEA. V lost 7 bases and J lost 7, with 26 bases in between. CDR3 nucleotides: TGCAGCGACCTAGTCCGGGACACCCCCAGAGAAGAGCAGTACTTC. Protein sequence: CSDLVRDTPREEQYF.

The V call is TRBV7-8, the J call TRBJ2-7, with D unresolved. The CDR3 length is 12 residues. Trimming stripped 2 bases from V and 3 bases from J, with 5 bases between. CDR1 and CDR2 from the germline V gene are SGHVS and FQNEAQ. CDR3 bases: TGTGCCAGCAGCTTAACTTACTACGAGCAGTACTTC. Amino acids: CASSLTYYEQYF. Combining the CDR3 with reference TRBV7-8 and TRBJ2-7 gives the whole variable domain GAGVSQSPRYKVAKRGQDVALRCDPISGHVSLFWYQQALGQGPEFLTYFQNEAQLDKSGLPSDRFFAERPEGSVSTLKIQRTQQEDSAVYLCASSLTYYEQYFGPGTRLTVT.

CDR3 amino acids: CAWTGLANNEQFF. The CDR3 nucleotides are TGTGCCTGGACGGGACTAGCAAATAATGAGCAGTTCTTC. The rearrangement uses TRBV30 and TRBJ2-1, with TRBD2 matching 9 bases. The length of the CDR3 is 13 residues. Looked up from germline, CDR1 is GTSNPN and CDR2 is SVGIG (reference sequence). J was trimmed by 7 bases and V by 4 bases; bases with no gene match: 5.

V and J are TRBV28 and TRBJ1-5, with 7 bases aligning to TRBD1. The CDR3 sequence is 17 residues long. Germline V CDR1 and CDR2: MDHEN, SYDVKM. V was pared by 8 bases and J by 7 bases, with 20 bases of the junction left unmatched. The CDR3: CASPPLVGGDFTQPQHF. In nucleotides, the CDR3 is TGTGCCAGCCCCCCATTAGTAGGGGGCGACTTCACGCAGCCCCAGCATTTT. Variable domain in full (rest from reference TRBV28 and TRBJ1-5): DVKVTQSSRYLVKRTGEKVFLECVQDMDHENMFWYRQDPGLGLRLIYFSYDVKMKEKGDIPEGYSVSREKKERFSLILESASTNQTSMYLCASPPLVGGDFTQPQHFGDGTRLSIL.

This clone was seen a single time. The V gene is TRBV5-1, the J gene TRBJ1-2, with D perhaps TRBD1 (5 bases). CDR1 SGHRS and CDR2 YFSETQ come from the germline V gene. Deletions cut 2 bases from V and 6 bases from J, with 11 bases between. The CDR3 totals 13 residues. The CDR3 coding sequence is TGCGCCAGCAGCTTTGGGGGACGGGATGGCTACACCTTC. Protein product: CASSFGGRDGYTF.

This sequence joins TRBV19 and TRBJ2-7; 15 bases line up with TRBD2. This CDR3 spans 19 amino acids. The V gene's germline CDR1 is LNHDA and CDR2 SQIVND (reference sequence). After removal of 3 bases from V and 5 bases from J, the junction contained 14 bases not matched to a gene. In nucleotides, the CDR3 is TGTGCCAGTAGTATCACCTTGGGGACTAGCGGGAGGCGGGCCGACGAGCAGTACTTC. It specifies CASSITLGTSGRRADEQYF.

This chain links TRBV5-4 with TRBJ1-2; 9 bases match TRBD1. V lost 7 bases to trimming and J lost 0 bases; unmatched junction nucleotides: 13. This CDR3 is built from 17 residues. Germline V lookup: CDR1 SGHNT, CDR2 YYREEE (reference sequence). In nucleotides, the CDR3 is TGTGCCAGCGGCAACTCGGGACAGGGCACCTCTAACTATGGCTACACCTTC. Translating gives CASGNSGQGTSNYGYTF.